Listed here is a single T cell receptor (beta chain). The repertoire was sequenced with immunoSEQ multiplex PCR; TCRdb's copy has only in-frame clones and lacks some. The data contain 70,000 to 75,000 clones, 90% of them singletons. The data stem from a study of blood T cell repertoires in COVID-19. CDR1 is SGHAT, CDR2 FQDESV, per germline (reference sequence). J gave up 4 bases and V 2 bases, and 10 bases lay outside the gene matches. The CDR3 runs 16 residues. Specimen: peripheral blood. This clonotype was sampled from a human donor in a cohort sampled during active COVID-19. The V call is TRBV11-1, the J call TRBJ2-7; 8 bases line up with TRBD2. The CDR3 reads CASSLLTGRASYEQYF. CDR3 sequence (DNA): TGTGCCAGCAGCTTACTCACCGGGAGGGCCAGTTACGAGCAGTACTTC.